This T cell receptor beta chain was sequenced during a study of T cells in narcolepsy. Repertoires were generated with immunoSEQ multiplex PCR, while TCRdb's copy carries only in-frame clones and drops some. This sample has around 34,000 clones, with roughly 79% found just once. V lost 8 bases and J lost 2; bases outside the gene matches: 0. Germline loops: CDR1 GTSNPN, CDR2 SVGIG (reference sequence). The CDR3 runs 12 residues. The TCR sequence derives from a human donor in good health. What was sequenced was memory (CD45RA-) CD4+ T cells from blood. This chain links TRBV30 with TRBJ2-6; TRBD1 agrees at 7 bases. The CDR3 reads CAGTAGANVLTF. DNA for the CDR3: TGTGCCGGGACAGCTGGGGCCAACGTCCTGACTTTC.